The rows below give T cell receptor beta chains drawn from one sample of a study of T cell repertoires in cytomegalovirus infection. Using its own MiXCR run on the reads, TCRdb lists one record per CDR3 protein. This table holds about 200,000 distinct CDR3 sequences, roughly 9% found once. The source material was PBMCs. The source of these receptors is a human donor in good health (CMV status not recorded). Some clones in this sample may be carry-over from other donors' samples. The CDR3 runs from the conserved cysteine through the conserved F or W. The order of the fields is CDR3 length, clone size, D gene, J gene, V gene, CDR3 DNA, CDR3 protein. The D gene is left open where the match is weak. Clone sizes are given selectively: once, few, many, or a class where the clone is expanded.

>13|few|TRBD1|TRBJ1-2|TRBV2
TGTGCCAGCAGCCTAGGGACAGGGGGAGGCTACACCTTC
CASSLGTGGGYTF
>14|few|NA|TRBJ2-1|TRBV28
TGTGCCAGCAGTTTATTGCGACGGAACAATGAGCAGTTCTTC
CASSLLRRNNEQFF
>15|many|NA|TRBJ2-5|TRBV2
TGTGCCAGCAGTGAAGCGAATCAGGGGCTGGAGACCCAGTACTTC
CASSEANQGLETQYF
>17|many|TRBD2|TRBJ2-7|TRBV7-8
TGTGCCAGCAGCTTAGACCAACTAGCGGGAGGTAGCAACGAGCAGTACTTC
CASSLDQLAGGSNEQYF
>14|many|TRBD1|TRBJ2-3|TRBV12-3/TRBV12-4
TGTGCCAGCCGGAACAGGGGACCCACAGATACGCAGTATTTT
CASRNRGPTDTQYF
>15|many|TRBD1|TRBJ1-1|TRBV7-2
TGTGCCAGCAGTCGAGAGGGACAGAGCGACACTGAAGCTTTCTTT
CASSREGQSDTEAFF
>14|NA|TRBD2|TRBJ2-5|TRBV20-1
TGCAGTGCTAGTGGTCTAGCGGGGCAAGAGACCCAGTACTTC
CSASGLAGQETQYF
>12|NA|NA|TRBJ1-2|TRBV30
TGTGCCTGGAGTGTACACCCGAGCGGCTACACCTTC
CAWSVHPSGYTF
>14|many|TRBD2|TRBJ2-5|TRBV5-1
TGCGCCAGCGGAAGGACCGGGGGGCAAGAGACCCAGTACTTC
CASGRTGGQETQYF
>15|many|NA|TRBJ2-7|TRBV7-2
TGTGCCAGCAGCTTTGGGGGCGTGGGGTTGAGCGAGCAGTACTTC
CASSFGGVGLSEQYF
>13|many|NA|TRBJ1-1|TRBV7-9
TGTGCCAGCAGCCCGCTGGGAAACACTGAAGCTTTCTTT
CASSPLGNTEAFF
>15|few|NA|TRBJ1-1|TRBV11-2
TGTGCCAGCAGCTTAGAGCTTATAAAACACACTGAAGCTTTCTTT
CASSLELIKHTEAFF
>15|many|NA|TRBJ2-7|TRBV27
TGTGCCAGCAGTTCCCTCGGCGTAAGCTCCTACGAGCAGTACTTC
CASSSLGVSSYEQYF
>16|many|TRBD2|TRBJ2-5|TRBV7-6
TGTGCCAGCAGTCGAAGACTAGCGGGGGTCCAAGAGACCCAGTACTTC
CASSRRLAGVQETQYF
>15|NA|NA|TRBJ2-2|TRBV7-2
TGTGCCAGCAGCTTAAGACGGGCGAACACCGGGGAGCTGTTTTTT
CASSLRRANTGELFF
>14|few|NA|TRBJ1-2|TRBV6-5
TGTGCCAGCAGTTACTCGAACGCACAGAATGGCTACACCTTC
CASSYSNAQNGYTF
>16|NA|NA|TRBJ1-2|TRBV12-3/TRBV12-4
TGTGCCAGCAGTTCTCCAGCCGTGGGTTCTAACTATGGCTACACCTTC
CASSSPAVGSNYGYTF
>17|NA|NA|TRBJ1-2|TRBV12-3/TRBV12-4
TGTGCCAGCAGTTTTTCCGTCAGAACACCTACTAACTATGGCTACACCTTC
CASSFSVRTPTNYGYTF
>18|many|TRBD1|TRBJ2-7|TRBV18
TGTGCCAGCTCACCACGAGGGAAACAGGGGATGGGATTCTACGAGCAGTACTTC
CASSPRGKQGMGFYEQYF
>15|many|TRBD2|TRBJ2-7|TRBV29-1
TGCAGCGTTGAAGATCCCACTAGCGGGACCTACGAGCAGTACTTC
CSVEDPTSGTYEQYF
>15|few|NA|TRBJ1-1|TRBV6-5
TGTGCCAGCACGGGGGACCCCATGAGTATCGCTGAAGCTTTCTTT
CASTGDPMSIAEAFF
>14|few|NA|TRBJ2-2|TRBV6-4
TGTGCCAGCAGTGCCAGGGCCGACACCGGGGAGCTGTTTTTT
CASSARADTGELFF
>14|many|TRBD1|TRBJ1-2|TRBV7-9
TGTGCCAGCAGCTCCGACAGGGTATCTCGTGGCTACACCTTC
CASSSDRVSRGYTF
>13|NA|TRBD2|TRBJ2-3|TRBV20-1
TGCAGTGCTAGCGGGGGGGACCCAGATACGCAGTATTTT
CSASGGDPDTQYF
>14|many|NA|TRBJ2-1|TRBV29-1
TGCAGCGTTGGGGGAATAAGCTCCTACAATGAGCAGTTCTTC
CSVGGISSYNEQFF
>13|many|NA|TRBJ1-4|TRBV6-5
TGTGCCAGCAGTTATGTTGCTAATGAAAAACTGTTTTTT
CASSYVANEKLFF
>16|many|NA|TRBJ1-1|TRBV7-2
TGTGCCAGCAGCTTTAGCCCGTCTGCGGTGAACACTGAAGCTTTCTTT
CASSFSPSAVNTEAFF
>17|many|TRBD1|TRBJ2-5|TRBV7-2
TGTGCCAGCAGCGCACATCAATCAGGGGGCGTGGGCGTGACCCAGTACTTC
CASSAHQSGGVGVTQYF
>13|NA|NA|TRBJ2-7|TRBV9
TGTGCCAGCAGCGGAGGGCCCCTAGAGGCGCAGTACTTC
CASSGGPLEAQYF